This TCR beta chain came from a study of spatial heterogeneity in lung cancer. Study as a whole: Raw reads contained each unique TCR and UMI combination more than ten times on average.

The germline V gene encodes CDR1 DFQATT and CDR2 SNEGSKA (reference sequence). This CDR3 is 13 amino acids long. The germline V and J ends were trimmed by 3 bases and 1 base, with 6 bases remaining between them. Regarding the study as a whole: Whereas they appeared in blood less at follow-up, ubiquitous expanded tumor TCRs appeared there more at resection.

The time point denotes: sample taken at primary tumor resection. Whole RNA obtained from tumor, nontumor lung or frozen PBMC underwent sequencing without sorting. Individually, TCR cDNA molecules were each labelled with a unique molecular identifier. MiXCR, applied by TCRdb to the 5' RACE reads, yields one record per CDR3 protein. The sample holds more than 50,000 distinct CDR3 sequences, roughly 7.5% seen once. This clonotype occurred many times. Its antigen is undetermined. This receptor was obtained from a female donor with early-stage non-small cell lung cancer. This chain uses TRBV20-1 with TRBJ2-2; D remains ambiguous. This sample comprised PBMCs, obtained at surgery. CDR3: CSASVVNTGELFF. CDR3 in DNA: TGCAGTGCTAGCGTCGTGAACACCGGGGAGCTGTTTTTT.